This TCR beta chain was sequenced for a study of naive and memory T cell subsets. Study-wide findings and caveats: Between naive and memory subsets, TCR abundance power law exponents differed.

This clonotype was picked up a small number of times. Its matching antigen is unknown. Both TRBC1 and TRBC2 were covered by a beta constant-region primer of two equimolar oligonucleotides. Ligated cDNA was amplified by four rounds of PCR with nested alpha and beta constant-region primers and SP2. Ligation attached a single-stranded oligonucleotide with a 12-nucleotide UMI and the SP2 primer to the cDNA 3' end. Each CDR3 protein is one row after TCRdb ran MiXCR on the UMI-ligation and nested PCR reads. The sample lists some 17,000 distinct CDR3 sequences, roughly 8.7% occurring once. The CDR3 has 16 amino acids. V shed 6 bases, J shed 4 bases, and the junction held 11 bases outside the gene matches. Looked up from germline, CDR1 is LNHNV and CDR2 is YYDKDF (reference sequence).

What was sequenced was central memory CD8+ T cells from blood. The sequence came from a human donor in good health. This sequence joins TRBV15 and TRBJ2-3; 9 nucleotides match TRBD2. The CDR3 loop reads CATSSGRQEWADTQYF. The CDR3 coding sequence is TGTGCCACCAGTAGCGGGAGACAGGAGTGGGCAGATACGCAGTATTTT.